This T cell receptor (beta chain) was captured in a study of T cell changes during pregnancy in multiple sclerosis. Measured with immunoSEQ multiplex PCR; TCRdb has only the in-frame clones, and not every one. The table has under 150,000 clones, roughly 96% seen once. Sequenced here: peripheral blood, sampled after pregnancy. This sequence originates from a female donor with multiple sclerosis, enrolled in a pregnancy study.

CDR3 amino acids: CASSLEGRSYNEQFF. The CDR3, as DNA: TGTGCCAGCAGCTTAGAGGGGCGGTCCTACAATGAGCAGTTCTTC. This chain joins TRBV7-9 and TRBJ2-1, with D tentatively TRBD1 (5 bases). The CDR3 covers 15 residues. Germline lookup yields CDR1 SEHNR and CDR2 FQNEAQ (reference sequence). Trimming cost V 1 base and J 1 base, with 8 bases left between them. Combining the CDR3 with reference TRBV7-9 and TRBJ2-1 gives the whole variable domain DTGVSQNPRHKITKRGQNVTFRCDPISEHNRLYWYRQTLGQGPEFLTYFQNEAQLEKSRLLSDRFSAERPKGSFSTLEIQRTEQGDSAMYLCASSLEGRSYNEQFFGPGTRLTVL.